These 30 T cell receptor beta chains were all obtained from the same sample, sequenced in a study of shared clonotypes between healthy human individuals. TCRdb's table, derived via immunoSEQ multiplex PCR, lists solely in-frame clones and lacks some. The sample lists 600,000 to 750,000 clones, around 72% seen once, with about 1.8% in the top ten. Sequencing input: memory CD4+ T cells sorted from blood. Subset indicated: CD45RA-negative fraction. The origin of the receptors is a woman in her twenties or thirties in good health.

The chain links TRBV6-6 to TRBJ2-3; TRBD1 matches at 8 bases. The germline V gene has CDR1 MNHNY and CDR2 SVGAGI (reference sequence). The CDR3 totals 16 residues. With V trimmed by 2 bases and J by 0 bases, 4 bases remained unmatched. CDR3: CASSYKGQDSTDTQYF. The CDR3 DNA reads TGTGCCAGCAGTTACAAGGGACAGGACAGCACAGATACGCAGTATTTT.

Regarding this clone: This sample also contains other DNA sequences that code for the same CDR3. The chain joins TRBV28 to TRBJ1-1; TRBD1 agrees at 8 bases. Per the germline V gene, CDR1 is MDHEN and CDR2 is SYDVKM. CDR3 length: 14 amino acids. J lost 3 bases, V lost 3 bases, and 3 bases had no gene match. CDR3 nucleotide sequence: TGTGCCAGCAGTTTGAACAGGGGGGACACTGAAGCTTTCTTT. As protein: CASSLNRGDTEAFF.

On this clone itself: Other DNA sequences from this sample encode an identical CDR3 as well. This rearrangement joins TRBV29-1 to TRBJ2-6; D not resolved. Germline V lookup: CDR1 SQVTM, CDR2 ANQGSEA. Trimming pared 4 bases from V and 0 bases from J, leaving 4 bases between. The length of the CDR3 is 13 residues. CDR3 protein: CSVVVSGANVLTF. CDR3 in DNA: TGCAGCGTTGTAGTCTCTGGGGCCAACGTCCTGACTTTC.

With respect to this clone: Other DNA variants within this sample encode the same CDR3. J is TRBJ1-1 and V is TRBV19; D remains unclear. The V end was cut by 5 bases, the J end by 0 bases, with 7 bases between. The CDR3 covers 13 residues. CDR1 LNHDA and CDR2 SQIVND come from the germline V gene (reference sequence). The CDR3 region is CASSLNMNTEAFF. The CDR3 nucleotides are TGTGCCAGTAGTCTCAACATGAACACTGAAGCTTTCTTT.

V is TRBV5-1 and J is TRBJ1-2; the D gene is possibly TRBD1 (5 bases). Germline CDR1 and CDR2: SGHRS and YFSETQ. The CDR3 has 14 amino acids. Trimming shortened V by 3 bases and J by 4 bases, and 13 bases separated the two germline ends. The CDR3 protein is CASSSGGGGYGYTF. CDR3 DNA sequence: TGCGCCAGCAGCTCTGGGGGAGGAGGCTATGGCTACACCTTC.

This clone was found a few times. A junction end diverges from the germline sequence, so it may reflect a read error. The rearrangement uses TRBV27 and TRBJ1-1; D might be TRBD1 (6 bases). Germline assignment: CDR1 MNHEY and CDR2 SMNVEV (reference sequence). This CDR3 is 16 amino acids long. CDR3 sequence reads: CASSLSSRGGNTEAFF. Here the CDR3 DNA reads TGTGCCAGCAGCTTATCCTCGAGAGGGGGGAACACTGAAGCTTTCTTT.

This clone was counted a single time. The rearrangement links TRBV28 to TRBJ2-4, with D tentatively TRBD1 (6 bases). This CDR3 region has 18 residues. The V end was cut by 3 bases, the J end by 3 bases, with 21 bases between. Germline V gene lookup returns CDR1 MDHEN and CDR2 SYDVKM. The CDR3 sequence is CASSFFALGRTVKNIQYF. Here the CDR3 DNA reads TGTGCCAGCAGTTTCTTTGCGTTGGGTCGGACAGTCAAAAACATTCAGTACTTC.

The chain is built from TRBV7-9 and TRBJ1-2; 7 nucleotides match TRBD1. This CDR3 is built from 13 residues. Per germline, CDR1 SEHNR and CDR2 FQNEAQ (reference sequence). V trimming: 1 base; J trimming: 8 bases; junction bases outside the gene matches: 4. The CDR3 sequence: CASSLGDSGGYTF. The CDR3 DNA reads as TGTGCCAGCAGCTTAGGGGACAGTGGCGGCTACACCTTC. The full variable domain, its missing parts supplied by reference TRBV7-9 and TRBJ1-2, is DTGVSQNPRHKITKRGQNVTFRCDPISEHNRLYWYRQTLGQGPEFLTYFQNEAQLEKSRLLSDRFSAERPKGSFSTLEIQRTEQGDSAMYLCASSLGDSGGYTFGSGTRLTVV.

Comment on this clone: The sample has other DNA sequences that encode this CDR3 too. This chain joins TRBV30 and TRBJ2-6, with TRBD1 as a possible D gene (6 bases). CDR1 is GTSNPN and CDR2 is SVGIG in the germline V gene (reference sequence). The CDR3 is 15 residues long. V lost 3 bases to trimming and J lost 0 bases, with 9 bases between them. DNA for the CDR3: TGTGCCTGGAGGCGGACAGCCTCTGGGGCCAACGTCCTGACTTTC. Encoded protein: CAWRRTASGANVLTF.

The chain carries TRBV5-1 and TRBJ1-1; D gene ambiguous. The V end lost 0 bases, the J end lost 1 base, and 16 bases lay between the germline ends. CDR1 is SGHRS and CDR2 is YFSETQ in the germline V gene. The CDR3 contains 17 residues. The CDR3 DNA is TGCGCCAGCAGCTTGGCCCACGTGAGTGTGGGGAACACTGAAGCTTTCTTT. Residues: CASSLAHVSVGNTEAFF.

V gene TRBV5-4 combines with J gene TRBJ1-2, with unresolved D. V was trimmed by 0 bases and J by 12 bases, leaving 27 bases between them. Germline CDR1 reads SGHNT; CDR2 reads YYREEE (reference sequence). This CDR3 region has 17 residues. The CDR3, as DNA: TGTGCCAGCAGCTTGGGAGCGGGCCTGGGCCCATCTGTTGCGAACACCTTC. Its protein is CASSLGAGLGPSVANTF.

V gene TRBV2 combines with J gene TRBJ1-2; no definite D call. Per the germline V gene, CDR1 is SNHLY and CDR2 is FYNNEI. The CDR3 runs to 14 residues. The V end was cut by 7 bases, the J end by 0 bases, with 12 bases between. The CDR3 loop reads CASTQRGANYGYTF. For the CDR3, the DNA is TGTGCCAGCACCCAACGAGGCGCTAACTATGGCTACACCTTC.

V usage is TRBV19 and J usage is TRBJ1-1; D gene unclear. The CDR3 consists of 13 residues. The V gene's germline CDR1 is LNHDA and CDR2 SQIVND (reference sequence). The ends were cut back, 7 bases at V and 2 bases at J, with 11 bases in the middle. The CDR3 region is CASKLEVNTEAFF. CDR3 nucleotide sequence: TGTGCCAGTAAGTTGGAGGTTAACACTGAAGCTTTCTTT.

A single count supports this clone. The chain recombines TRBV11-2 with TRBJ2-7, with a weak D call TRBD1 (5 bases). V dropped 4 bases and J dropped 0 bases, with 16 bases sitting between them. Germline V gene lookup returns CDR1 SGHAT and CDR2 FQNNGV. The CDR3 spans 16 residues. The CDR3 DNA reads as TGTGCCAGCAGCTCGCTTACAGGACGGGCCTCCTACGAGCAGTACTTC. This codes for CASSSLTGRASYEQYF.

The chain is built from TRBV7-6 and TRBJ2-1; 7 bases fit TRBD2. Germline CDR1 SGHVS, CDR2 FNYEAQ. CDR3 length: 16 amino acids. With 3 bases clipped from V and 3 bases from J, the junction kept 8 bases outside the gene matches. The CDR3 spells CASSFVGGRGYNEQFF. The CDR3 DNA follows: TGTGCCAGCAGCTTTGTCGGGGGGAGAGGCTACAATGAGCAGTTCTTC.

The V gene is TRBV2, the J gene TRBJ2-5; D could derive from TRBD1 or TRBD2 (6 bases each). The CDR3 has 14 amino acids. Germline V CDR1 and CDR2: SNHLY, FYNNEI. Trimming removed 9 bases from V and 5 bases from J, with 19 bases in between. CDR3 in amino acids: CASRSSGARETQYF. In DNA, the CDR3 is TGTGCCAGTAGGAGCTCGGGGGCCCGGGAGACCCAGTACTTC.

This chain uses TRBV6-4 with TRBJ2-1; 12 bases match TRBD2. The CDR3 totals 17 residues. V was clipped by 7 bases and J by 0 bases; unmatched bases: 7. Germline lookup yields CDR1 MRHNA and CDR2 SNTAGT. CDR3 bases: TGTGCCAGCAACCCTAGCGGGAGGGCCAGCTCCTACAATGAGCAGTTCTTC. Translated: CASNPSGRASSYNEQFF.

The chain uses TRBV27 and TRBJ2-1; 7 bases align to TRBD1. Germline CDR1 reads MNHEY; CDR2 reads SMNVEV (reference sequence). CDR3 length: 14 amino acids. With 6 bases clipped from V and 3 bases from J, the junction kept 5 bases outside the gene matches. CDR3 in amino acids: CASSQRDSYNEQFF. For the CDR3, the DNA is TGTGCCAGCAGCCAGAGGGACAGCTACAATGAGCAGTTCTTC.

This clone was counted a few times. The chain has TRBV30 and TRBJ1-1, with D perhaps TRBD1 (6 bases). The CDR3 has 13 amino acids. Germline CDR1 reads GTSNPN; CDR2 reads SVGIG (reference sequence). Deletions cut 5 bases from V and 10 bases from J, with 20 bases between. CDR3: CAWVKGGSQVAFF. CDR3 DNA sequence: TGTGCCTGGGTAAAAGGGGGGAGCCAAGTAGCTTTCTTT.

About this clone: One junction end disagrees with the germline gene, perhaps due to a read error. The chain uses TRBV4-1 and TRBJ2-1, with D hard to call. CDR1 and CDR2 (germline): MGHRA, YSYEKL. The CDR3 is made up of 17 amino acids. DNA of the CDR3: TGCGCCAGCAGTCAAGTTAGTGGCGGAAGCTCCTACAATGAGCAGTTCTTC. This gives the protein CASSQVSGGSSYNEQFF.

This clone was seen just once. V gene TRBV4-1 combines with J gene TRBJ1-5, with a weak D call TRBD1 (5 bases). The length of the CDR3 is 14 residues. The V and J ends lost 4 bases and 4 bases respectively, with 11 bases between them. CDR1 is MGHRA and CDR2 is YSYEKL in the germline V gene. The CDR3 DNA sequence: TGCGCCAGCAGCCTGTCGGGGGGAAATCAGCCCCAGCATTTT. Amino acid sequence: CASSLSGGNQPQHF.

Remarks on this clone: A much larger clone lies one base from this, so it may be a read error. The chain uses TRBV7-6 and TRBJ1-3; D gene uncertain. Germline V gene sequence: CDR1 SGHVS, CDR2 FNYEAQ. V lost 5 bases to trimming and J lost 2 bases, with 1 base between them. CDR3 length: 11 residues. CDR3: CASSPGNTIYF. In DNA form, the CDR3 reads TGTGCCAGCAGCCCTGGAAACACCATATATTTT.

This clone was seen once. V usage is TRBV6-5 and J usage is TRBJ2-5; TRBD1 agrees at 9 bases. Germline CDR1 MNHEY, CDR2 SVGAGI. This CDR3 spans 15 amino acids. V shed 5 bases, J shed 7 bases, and the junction held 11 bases outside the gene matches. The CDR3 loop is CASSPTGTGSLTQYF. The CDR3 region has the DNA TGTGCCAGCAGTCCCACCGGGACAGGGTCTTTGACCCAGTACTTC.

This chain connects TRBV28 to TRBJ2-7; tentatively, D is TRBD1 (6 bases). The germline V gene encodes CDR1 MDHEN and CDR2 SYDVKM. V was trimmed by 2 bases and J by 5 bases, leaving 13 bases between them. The CDR3 covers 14 residues. Here the CDR3 reads CASSLLAGAHEQYF. Written as DNA, the CDR3 is TGTGCCAGCAGTTTACTCGCAGGGGCGCACGAGCAGTACTTC.

This clone has only a few counts. The chain combines TRBV28 with TRBJ1-2; 7 bases fit TRBD1. Germline trimming cut 5 bases from V and 9 bases from J; bases unmatched to any gene: 6. This CDR3 contains 12 residues. The germline gives CDR1 MDHEN, CDR2 SYDVKM. The CDR3 reads CASSEPGQRYTF. In DNA form, the CDR3 reads TGTGCCAGCAGTGAACCGGGACAGCGCTACACCTTC.

This clone was detected only once. In nucleotides, the CDR3 is TGTGCCAGCAGTACAACCCGCACAGGGGCTAGCGGGCCTACGATCTACGAGCAGTACTTC. It yields the protein CASSTTRTGASGPTIYEQYF. The rearrangement links TRBV28 to TRBJ2-7; D is perhaps TRBD2 (8 bases). The CDR3 consists of 20 residues. Germline CDR1 and CDR2: MDHEN and SYDVKM. Between the trimmed V and J ends, which lost 5 bases and 3 bases, there was a span of 32 bases.

Of note for this clone: This same CDR3 is encoded by further DNA sequences in the sample. Written as DNA, the CDR3 is TGTGCCAGCAGTGCTGACAGCTACAATGAGCAGTTCTTC. It codes for CASSADSYNEQFF. The V and J genes are TRBV2 and TRBJ2-1; the D gene is possibly TRBD1 (5 bases). Germline assignment: CDR1 SNHLY and CDR2 FYNNEI. Trimming took off 4 bases at V and 3 bases at J, with 7 bases between the two ends. CDR3 size: 13 residues.

The chain combines TRBV15 with TRBJ1-3; D is ambiguous. This CDR3 spans 16 amino acids. Trimming removed 0 bases from V and 1 base from J, with 10 bases in between. CDR1 is LNHNV and CDR2 is YYDKDF in the germline V gene (reference sequence). The CDR3 region is CATSRDPGSSGNTIYF. As DNA, the CDR3 is TGTGCCACCAGCAGAGATCCGGGGTCATCTGGAAACACCATATATTTT.

The chain is built from TRBV27 and TRBJ2-2, with D possibly being TRBD2 (5 bases). Germline V gene sequence: CDR1 MNHEY, CDR2 SMNVEV (reference sequence). The CDR3 has 16 residues. Trimming took off 5 bases at V and 1 base at J, with 14 bases between the two ends. The DNA of the CDR3 is TGTGCCAGCAGTCCAAAACTAGTTGGGAACACCGGGGAGCTGTTTTTT. This codes for CASSPKLVGNTGELFF.

This clone has a count of ten or more. Within the sample, other DNA sequences also encode this same CDR3. The chain has TRBV25-1 and TRBJ2-1; 9 bases are shared with TRBD1. Germline loops: CDR1 MGHDK, CDR2 SYGVNS. The CDR3 runs to 18 residues. J lost 2 bases, V lost 3 bases, and 11 bases had no gene match. The CDR3 is CASSDSNGDRVPYNEQFF. CDR3 coding DNA: TGTGCCAGCAGTGACTCAAATGGGGACAGGGTACCCTACAATGAGCAGTTCTTC. The full variable domain, with the rest looked up from reference TRBV25-1 and TRBJ2-1, is EADIYQTPRYLVIGTGKKITLECSQTMGHDKMYWYQQDPGMELHLIHYSYGVNSTEKGDLSSESTVSRIRTEHFPLTLESARPSHTSQYLCASSDSNGDRVPYNEQFFGPGTRLTVL.